The 25 T cell receptor beta chains in this list originate from one sample, sequenced in a study of T cell repertoires in cytomegalovirus infection (dated by TCRdb to the late 2010s). These receptors lack a known antigen. Data came from an Illumina HiSeq 1500. TCRdb's own reprocessing of the public reads used fastp at Q25 and MiXCR and kept productive beta chains. CDR3 protein sequences are deduplicated, and each keeps its most common genes and DNA. This sample is represented by about 900,000 distinct CDR3 sequences; approximately 33% of them were singletons. The leading ten clones occupy about an eighth of the sample. The sample's treatment or condition, from its label and the paper: in vitro stimulation with specific CMV peptide epitopes to enrich CMV-specific T cells. This specimen was cultured CD8+ T cells from PBMCs, taken from culture after CMV antigen stimulation. These receptors originate from a human donor in good health (CMV status not recorded). Some clones in this sample may be carry-over from other donors' samples.

The chain uses TRBV7-9 and TRBJ1-1, with TRBD1 identical over 7 bases. Germline CDR1 reads SEHNR; CDR2 reads FQNEAQ (reference sequence). This CDR3 spans 16 amino acids. The J segment lost 2 bases and the V segment lost 3 bases, leaving 9 bases of the junction unmatched. CDR3 sequence: CASSFSPGQTNTEAFF. The CDR3, as DNA: TGTGCCAGCAGCTTTTCGCCGGGACAGACTAACACTGAAGCTTTCTTT.

V is TRBV2 and J is TRBJ2-5, with D maybe TRBD2 (6 bases). Germline V CDR1 and CDR2: SNHLY, FYNNEI. This CDR3 region has 13 residues. Trimming left V 11 bases short and J 1 base short, with 14 bases between. The CDR3: CASRGVVQETQYF. For the CDR3, the DNA is TGTGCCTCCCGCGGGGTGGTCCAAGAGACCCAGTACTTC.

About this clonotype itself: A much larger clone lies one base from this, so it may be a read error. The chain carries TRBV10-3 and TRBJ1-1; a weak D match, TRBD1 (6 bases). Between the trimmed V and J ends, which lost 9 bases and 3 bases, there was a span of 23 bases. Germline lookup yields CDR1 ENHRY and CDR2 SYGVKD. This CDR3 comprises 16 residues. CDR3 nucleotide sequence: TGTGCCATGGCGACCGCAGGGGTCCCTATTTACACTGAAGCTTTCTTT. This encodes CAMATAGVPIYTEAFF.

This chain connects TRBV14 to TRBJ1-1; D is ambiguous. Germline CDR1 and CDR2: SGHDN and FVKESK. CDR3 size: 13 residues. Trimming pared 5 bases from V and 6 bases from J, leaving 13 bases between. Here the CDR3 reads CASSTTGYAEAFF. In DNA, the CDR3 is TGTGCCAGCAGCACAACTGGCTACGCTGAAGCTTTCTTT.

This clonotype was seen a single time. The V gene is TRBV7-6, the J gene TRBJ2-3; either TRBD1 or TRBD2 may fit D (5 bases each). Germline loops: CDR1 SGHVS, CDR2 FNYEAQ. This CDR3 contains 18 residues. V was clipped by 4 bases and J by 2 bases, with 22 bases between them. The CDR3 nucleotides read TGTGCCAGCAGCTATAACCCGGGACCAGTTAGAGACACAGATACGCAGTATTTT. Translated: CASSYNPGPVRDTDTQYF.

The V gene is TRBV24-1, the J gene TRBJ2-2, with 7 bases identical to TRBD1. The CDR3 is made up of 17 amino acids. V lost 5 bases and J lost 1; bases outside the gene matches: 9. The germline gives CDR1 KGHDR, CDR2 SFDVKD. The CDR3 DNA sequence: TGTGCCACCAGTGCCCTTGTCGGACAGGAGAACACCGGGGAGCTGTTTTTT. Encoded protein: CATSALVGQENTGELFF.

The V gene is TRBV7-9, the J gene TRBJ2-2, with D unresolved. Germline CDR1 is SEHNR and CDR2 is FQNEAQ (reference sequence). CDR3 length: 16 residues. Trimming cost V 0 bases and J 2 bases, with 10 bases left between them. The CDR3 reads CASSLALGRNTGELFF. The DNA for the CDR3 is TGTGCCAGCAGCTTAGCTTTAGGGCGCAACACCGGGGAGCTGTTTTTT. The whole variable domain, remainder taken from reference TRBV7-9 and TRBJ2-2, is DTGVSQNPRHKITKRGQNVTFRCDPISEHNRLYWYRQTLGQGPEFLTYFQNEAQLEKSRLLSDRFSAERPKGSFSTLEIQRTEQGDSAMYLCASSLALGRNTGELFFGEGSRLTVL.

This clonotype has only a few counts. The chain joins TRBV6-2 or TRBV6-3 to TRBJ2-7; D gene unclear. Trimming shortened V by 2 bases and J by 3 bases, and 5 bases separated the two germline ends. The CDR3 runs 12 residues. Germline V CDR1 and CDR2: MNHEY, SVGEGT. DNA for the CDR3: TGTGCCAGCAGTTACGGTCGCTACGAGCAGTACGTC. This codes for CASSYGRYEQYV.

This clonotype was found a few times. V usage is TRBV6-5 and J usage is TRBJ1-1; D ambiguous. Germline V gene lookup returns CDR1 MNHEY and CDR2 SVGAGI. Between the trimmed V and J ends, which lost 4 bases and 5 bases, there was a span of 8 bases. This CDR3 contains 12 residues. The CDR3: CASSSLWTEAFF. The CDR3 DNA reads TGTGCCAGCAGTTCACTGTGGACTGAAGCTTTCTTT.

V is TRBV28 and J is TRBJ1-1; D is unclear. Germline assignment: CDR1 MDHEN and CDR2 SYDVKM. V was trimmed by 2 bases and J by 4 bases, leaving 11 bases between them. The CDR3 length is 14 residues. The CDR3 region has the DNA TGTGCCAGCAGTTTAATGGGATCGGGCACTGAAGCTTTCTTT. This translates into CASSLMGSGTEAFF. Filled out from reference TRBV28 and TRBJ1-1, the complete variable domain reads DVKVTQSSRYLVKRTGEKVFLECVQDMDHENMFWYRQDPGLGLRLIYFSYDVKMKEKGDIPEGYSVSREKKERFSLILESASTNQTSMYLCASSLMGSGTEAFFGQGTRLTVV.

This sequence joins TRBV5-1 and TRBJ2-7, with D perhaps TRBD1 (6 bases). Per germline, CDR1 SGHRS and CDR2 YFSETQ. Between the trimmed V and J ends, which lost 0 bases and 5 bases, there was a span of 12 bases. The CDR3 runs to 14 residues. This CDR3 is CASSLASGAHEQYF. DNA of the CDR3: TGCGCCAGCAGCTTGGCGTCAGGGGCCCACGAGCAGTACTTC.

This clonotype was detected many times. The V gene is TRBV12-3 or TRBV12-4, the J gene TRBJ1-2, with 7 bases matching TRBD1. This CDR3 region has 14 residues. Unmatched junction bases numbered 10, after V lost 7 bases and J lost 5 bases. The CDR3 sequence is CASTITGAGYGYTF. Here the CDR3 DNA reads TGTGCCAGCACCATCACAGGGGCTGGATATGGCTACACCTTC.

This clonotype was detected a few times. The rearrangement links TRBV11-2 to TRBJ2-3; D may be TRBD2 (5 bases). There are 16 residues in the CDR3. Germline assignment: CDR1 SGHAT and CDR2 FQNNGV. With 4 bases removed from V and 2 bases from J, the gap between germline ends came to 16 bases. For the CDR3, the DNA is TGTGCCAGCAGCTCTCCCGGCCAGCGGCTCACAGATACGCAGTATTTT. Residues: CASSSPGQRLTDTQYF.

This clonotype was seen ten or more times. The chain links TRBV12-3 or TRBV12-4 to TRBJ2-7; no reliable D call. Trimming took off 1 base at V and 6 bases at J, with 7 bases between the two ends. The CDR3 is 12 residues long. The CDR3 sequence is CASSLGAGEQYV. Here the CDR3 DNA reads TGTGCCAGCAGTTTAGGGGCAGGCGAGCAGTACGTC.

The V call is TRBV20-1, the J call TRBJ2-7; D call uncertain. Looked up from germline, CDR1 is DFQATT and CDR2 is SNEGSKA (reference sequence). With 1 base removed from V and 2 bases from J, the gap between germline ends came to 9 bases. CDR3 length equals 13 residues. This chain's CDR3 is CSARARQTYEQYF. The CDR3 nucleotides read TGCAGTGCTAGAGCACGGCAGACCTACGAGCAGTACTTC.

This clonotype has more than one count but fewer than ten. The rearrangement uses TRBV27 and TRBJ1-4; the D gene is possibly TRBD1 (5 bases). The CDR3 consists of 14 residues. Germline-derived CDR1 and CDR2 are MNHEY and SMNVEV (reference sequence). V lost 6 bases, J lost 7 bases, and 15 bases lay in between. CDR3 DNA sequence: TGTGCCAGCAGGGCTCCGGGGGTGGGTGAAAAACTGTTTTTT. It codes for CASRAPGVGEKLFF.

This rearrangement joins TRBV25-1 to TRBJ2-5; 10 nucleotides agree with TRBD2. There are 16 residues in the CDR3. Trimming cost V 7 bases and J 5 bases; bases outside gene matches: 13. Per the germline V gene, CDR1 is MGHDK and CDR2 is SYGVNS. CDR3 bases: TGTGCCAGCATGGTAGCGGGGGGTTCTTTGCAGGAGACCCAGTACTTC. It is translated as CASMVAGGSLQETQYF.

J is TRBJ2-1 and V is TRBV13; no clear D gene. The CDR3 consists of 13 residues. CDR1 and CDR2 (germline): PRHDT, FYEKMQ (reference sequence). V gave up 5 bases and J gave up 7 bases, with 12 bases separating them. Written as DNA, the CDR3 is TGTGCCAGCAGCCCCTCATGGAGTAATGAGCAGTTCTTC. Translating gives CASSPSWSNEQFF.

This clonotype was counted a single time. The gene calls are TRBV6-5 and TRBJ1-1; D perhaps matches TRBD1 (5 bases). CDR3 length equals 14 residues. The ends were cut back, 5 bases at V and 5 bases at J, with 15 bases in the middle. CDR1 and CDR2 (germline): MNHEY, SVGAGI. The CDR3 DNA is TGTGCCAGCAGTCCCCGGGACGGAGGGACTGAAGCTTTCTTT. Protein: CASSPRDGGTEAFF.

This clonotype was detected ten times or more. The CDR3 region is CASSLVRGNTDTQYF. The CDR3 coding sequence is TGTGCCAGCAGCTTAGTACGGGGGAACACAGATACGCAGTATTTT. The chain carries TRBV7-2 and TRBJ2-3; TRBD2 might be the D (6 bases). Trimming left V 1 base short and J 2 bases short, with 10 bases between. This CDR3 is built from 15 residues. The germline CDR1 and CDR2 sequences are SGHTA and FQGNSA.

The genes are TRBV27 and TRBJ1-4; no clear D. Trimming took off 2 bases at V and 5 bases at J, with 12 bases between the two ends. CDR1 is MNHEY, CDR2 SMNVEV, per germline (reference sequence). This CDR3 has 15 amino acids. The CDR3 is CASSLTREYNEKLFF. For the CDR3, the DNA is TGTGCCAGCAGTTTAACTAGGGAATACAATGAAAAACTGTTTTTT.

The gene calls are TRBV27 and TRBJ2-5; D unclear. The CDR3 contains 10 residues. CDR1 MNHEY and CDR2 SMNVEV come from the germline V gene (reference sequence). V lost 8 bases and J lost 7, with 8 bases in between. CDR3 amino acids: CASGKRTQYF. CDR3 DNA sequence: TGTGCCAGCGGAAAGCGGACCCAGTACTTC.

The V call is TRBV6-6, the J call TRBJ1-5; D is unclear. The V end was cut by 0 bases, the J end by 4 bases, with 7 bases between. The length of the CDR3 is 14 residues. CDR1 is MNHNY, CDR2 SVGAGI, per germline (reference sequence). For the CDR3, the DNA is TGTGCCAGCAGTTACTCGGTTGAAAATCAGCCCCAGCATTTT. Amino acid sequence: CASSYSVENQPQHF.

This chain links TRBV3-1 with TRBJ1-2; D remains ambiguous. Looked up from germline, CDR1 is LGHDT and CDR2 is YNNKEL (reference sequence). V was shortened by 3 bases and J by 8 bases, with 22 bases between the two germline ends. This CDR3 contains 16 residues. Written as DNA, the CDR3 is TGTGCCAGCAGCCAGGTCCCAGTAACGAGCTCAGAGGGCTACACCTTC. Its protein is CASSQVPVTSSEGYTF.

The genes are TRBV10-2 and TRBJ1-2; 8 positions match TRBD1. The CDR3 extends over 16 amino acids. Germline CDR1 is WSHSY and CDR2 is SAAADI. The J segment lost 4 bases and the V segment lost 3 bases, leaving 10 bases of the junction unmatched. The CDR3 coding sequence is TGCGCCAGCAGTGATTCTAGGACAGGGAACGCCTATGGCTACACCTTC. As protein: CASSDSRTGNAYGYTF.